This T cell receptor beta chain was sequenced in a study of blood T cells in healthy people across ages. Study-wide background: Capturing about one barcoded beta molecule per two T cells was achieved by template switching.

Study outcomes and limitations: Unknown CMV status may confound age-related changes in expanded clones. Per million T cells, TCR beta diversity dropped roughly linearly as age increased.

The V gene's germline CDR1 is DFQATT and CDR2 SNEGSKA (reference sequence). Trimming removed 6 bases at V and 1 base at J, with 9 bases between. The CDR3 loop spans 12 amino acids. About this clonotype itself: What it binds is unknown.

The authors ran a second PCR of 7 to 11 cycles using a sample-barcoded 5' primer and a J-beta primer mix. All samples yielded 3 million or more CDR3-containing paired-end reads. Via MiXCR, TCRdb re-called the 5' RACE reads, giving one row per CDR3 protein. The sample has more than 550,000 distinct CDR3 sequences; about 20% are singletons. Sequenced sample: blood. The TCR comes from an older man in good health. This rearrangement joins TRBV20-1 to TRBJ1-1, with D hard to call. DNA of the CDR3: TGCAGTGCACCCCGTACGAACACTGAAGCTTTCTTT. It is translated as CSAPRTNTEAFF.